Listed below are T cell receptor beta chains from one sample, sequenced in a study of OX40 agonist ivuxolimab in advanced cancers. Some clones are missing from TCRdb's copy, which holds only in-frame ones; the method was immunoSEQ multiplex PCR. The sample has 60,000 to 75,000 clones; roughly 84% are singletons. The sequences come from CD4+ or CD8+ T cells sorted from blood, collected in a trial of the OX40 agonist ivuxolimab. Receptors were obtained from an adult with an advanced solid tumor such as melanoma, head and neck, liver or kidney cancer. The CDR3 runs from the conserved cysteine through the conserved F or W. D genes are given only for firm matches. Some rows have no size entry. The others give once, few or many, or a class for an expanded clone.

J,D,size,V,DNA,CDR3
TRBJ1-2,TRBD1,once,TRBV28,TGTGCCAGCAGTTTACCGGACAGGTCTGGAGGTGGCTACACCTTC,CASSLPDRSGGGYTF
TRBJ1-5,TRBD1,.,TRBV28,TGTGCCAGCTGCCGCCGGGGACAGGGCAATCAGCCCCAGCATTTT,CASCRRGQGNQPQHF
TRBJ1-3,.,.,TRBV11-2,TGTGCCAGCAGCTTAACCGTTATGGCCGGCGGCTCTGGAAACACCATATATTTT,CASSLTVMAGGSGNTIYF
TRBJ2-6,.,.,TRBV7-2,TGTGCCAGCAGCCTAACGTGGGGGACTGGGGCCAACGTCCTGACTTTC,CASSLTWGTGANVLTF
TRBJ2-5,.,.,TRBV28,TGTGCCAGCAGCTCCGATGGGGGTACCCAGTACTTC,CASSSDGGTQYF
TRBJ2-7,TRBD2,few,TRBV19,TGTGCCAGTAGTATATCTGGCGGGGGGGCGATCGAGCAGTACTTC,CASSISGGGAIEQYF
TRBJ1-5,.,few,TRBV18,TGTGCCAGCTCGCTTTTTCCTCGCGTCAATCAGCCCCAGCATTTT,CASSLFPRVNQPQHF
TRBJ2-7,TRBD1,.,TRBV19,TGTGCCAGTAGTATAGGAGAACAGGGGAGACACGAGCAGTACTTC,CASSIGEQGRHEQYF
TRBJ2-1,.,.,TRBV21-1,TGTGCCAGCAGCCGGGGGGCTAGCGGGATTATGGGCAATGAGCAGTTCTTC,CASSRGASGIMGNEQFF
TRBJ1-3,TRBD1,.,TRBV9,TGTGCCAGCAGCGTTGACAGGGTTGGAAACACCATATATTTT,CASSVDRVGNTIYF
TRBJ2-7,.,.,TRBV5-1,TGCGCCAGCAGCTTGGCAGGGATTAACTACGAGCAGTACTTC,CASSLAGINYEQYF
TRBJ1-2,.,.,TRBV11-2,TGTGCCAGCAGCTTAGGGATCCGGGAGCCACTTGACTATGGCTACACCTTC,CASSLGIREPLDYGYTF
TRBJ2-7,.,.,TRBV18,TGTGCCAGCTCACCCACACAGGGCGAGCAGTACTTC,CASSPTQGEQYF
TRBJ1-1,TRBD1,.,TRBV7-9,TGTGCCAGCAGCTATGCAGGGGGCCTCGAGGAAACTGAAGCTTTCTTT,CASSYAGGLEETEAFF
TRBJ1-5,.,once,TRBV29-1,TGCAGCGTTGCTTTGGGGATCGATCAGCCCCAGCATTTT,CSVALGIDQPQHF
TRBJ2-2,.,.,TRBV6-4,TGTGCCAGCAGTGACTCTTGGAGGGAAGGCACCGGGGAGCTGTTTTTT,CASSDSWREGTGELFF
TRBJ2-3,.,.,TRBV6-6,TGTGCCAGCAGTTACCGTCGGGGCACAGATACGCAGTATTTT,CASSYRRGTDTQYF
TRBJ2-5,.,.,TRBV6-5,TGTGCCAGCAGTTACGCAGAACGGGAGACCCAGTACTTC,CASSYAERETQYF
TRBJ2-3,TRBD2,.,TRBV5-6,TGTGCCAGCACCCCCCTTCGCGCGGGAGGCCTCGTACTTCTGTATTTT,CASTPLRAGGLVLLYF
TRBJ1-2,.,.,TRBV30,TGTGCCTGGGGGGACGAGCGCAACTATGGCTACACCTTC,CAWGDERNYGYTF
TRBJ2-7,.,.,TRBV7-3,TGTGCCAGCAGCCCGCTACAGGACGCATCCTTAAACTACGAGCAGTACTTC,CASSPLQDASLNYEQYF
TRBJ2-1,TRBD2,.,TRBV5-1,TGCGCCAGCAGCTTGACTAGCGGGGGTTACAATGAGCAGTTCTTC,CASSLTSGGYNEQFF
TRBJ1-2,.,.,TRBV5-1,TGCGCCAGCAGCCTTAGGTCCGACTATGGCTACACCTTC,CASSLRSDYGYTF
TRBJ2-2,.,.,TRBV15,TGTGCCACCAGCAGAGGAGGGAACACCGGGGAGCTGTTTTTT,CATSRGGNTGELFF
TRBJ2-7,TRBD1,.,TRBV7-2,TGTGCCAGCAGCTTTGGGACAGACAGCTCCTACGAGCAGTACTTC,CASSFGTDSSYEQYF
TRBJ1-1,.,.,TRBV5-4,TGTGCCAGCAGCTTTCCAGACGCCGCTGAAGCTTTCTTT,CASSFPDAAEAFF
TRBJ1-2,.,.,TRBV7-9,TGTGCCAGCAGCTTAGCAGAGACAACTTATGGCTACACCTTC,CASSLAETTYGYTF
TRBJ1-3,TRBD1,.,TRBV28,TGTGCCAGCACCCCGGGGACAGCTGGAAACACCATATATTTT,CASTPGTAGNTIYF
TRBJ2-7,.,.,TRBV5-1,TGCGCCAGCAACCCGCTCGGGGGTGACTACGAGCAGTACTTC,CASNPLGGDYEQYF
TRBJ1-2,.,once,TRBV5-4,TGTGCCAGCAGCTGGGGGACTTCCCCCTCCTATGGCTACACCTTC,CASSWGTSPSYGYTF
TRBJ2-3,.,.,TRBV2,TGTGCCAGCAGTGGATACAGCACAGATACGCAGTATTTT,CASSGYSTDTQYF
TRBJ1-4,.,.,TRBV18,TGTGCCAGCTCACCAATCGGGGGTCGAGAAAAACTGTTTTTT,CASSPIGGREKLFF
TRBJ1-4,TRBD1,.,TRBV11-2,TGTGCCACCTCCACAGGGGCGGGCGAAAAACTGTTTTTT,CATSTGAGEKLFF
TRBJ2-1,.,.,TRBV5-5,TGTGCCAGCAGCTTTTGGGGGGACTCCAATGAGCAGTTCTTC,CASSFWGDSNEQFF
TRBJ2-1,TRBD2,.,TRBV16,TGTGCCAGCAGCCAATGGGAGGGCGGGGAGCAGTTCTTC,CASSQWEGGEQFF
TRBJ2-7,.,.,TRBV5-5,TGTGCCAGCAGCTTGGTGGATGGGCGGGCCGAGCAGTACTTC,CASSLVDGRAEQYF
TRBJ2-6,TRBD2,once,TRBV14,TGTGCCAGCAGCCAAGTTTTCGGCGGGAGATCTGGGGCCAACGTCCTGACTTTC,CASSQVFGGRSGANVLTF
TRBJ1-2,TRBD1,.,TRBV4-2,TGTGCCAGCAGCCCTGCGGGACAGCCGGGGGACTATGGCTACACCTTC,CASSPAGQPGDYGYTF
TRBJ1-1,.,.,TRBV5-1,TGCGCCAGCAGCTTTCTGACCGGGCCCGGCGGCAGTGAAGCTTTCTTT,CASSFLTGPGGSEAFF
TRBJ1-1,.,.,TRBV7-3,TGTGCCAGCAGCTTAGTGAGGGACACTGAAGCTTTCTTT,CASSLVRDTEAFF
TRBJ2-3,TRBD2,.,TRBV11-2,TGTGCCAGCAGCGGGAGACTAGCGCGAGGGGTGGATACGCAGTATTTT,CASSGRLARGVDTQYF
TRBJ1-2,.,.,TRBV6-5,TGTGCCAGCAGTTACTCGTGCACCTTC,CASSYSCTF
TRBJ1-2,TRBD1,once,TRBV28,TGTGCCAGCAGTTCACCGGGACAGAGCTATGGCTACACCTTC,CASSSPGQSYGYTF
TRBJ2-1,TRBD2,.,TRBV29-1,TGCAGCGTTGCTAGCGGGGGGCGGTCCTACAATGAGCAGTTCTTC,CSVASGGRSYNEQFF
TRBJ2-7,.,.,TRBV6-1,TGTGCCAGCCCAGGAGGGGGGAGTGCCCACAACGAGCAGTACTTC,CASPGGGSAHNEQYF
TRBJ2-7,.,.,TRBV14,TGTGCCAGCAGCCAAGCCTACAGGCCCTACGAGCAGTACTTC,CASSQAYRPYEQYF
TRBJ2-2,.,.,TRBV10-2,TGCGCCAGCAGTGAGTGGGACACCGGGGAGCTGTTTTTT,CASSEWDTGELFF
TRBJ1-1,.,.,TRBV7-2,TGTGCCAGCAGCTTAGCGGAACGGACGAACACTGAAGCTTTCTTT,CASSLAERTNTEAFF
TRBJ2-5,TRBD2,.,TRBV7-8,TGTGCCAGCAGCTTGATACTAGCGGGAGGGCCTTGGCAAGAGACCCAGTACTTC,CASSLILAGGPWQETQYF
TRBJ1-2,.,.,TRBV29-1,TGCAGCGTTAAGCACCACTATGGCTACACCTTC,CSVKHHYGYTF
TRBJ2-7,TRBD1,.,TRBV11-1,TGTGCCAGCAGCGCCCGGGACAGGCTCACCTACGAGCAGTACTTC,CASSARDRLTYEQYF
TRBJ2-2,.,.,TRBV19,TGTGCCAGTAGTATAGTTAACGGGGAGCTGTTTTTT,CASSIVNGELFF